Shown below are 30 T cell receptor beta chains from a single sample sequenced in a study of OX40 agonist ivuxolimab in advanced cancers. Clones were sequenced by immunoSEQ multiplex PCR, and TCRdb holds only the in-frame ones, with some missing. Of about 10,000 clones in the sample, roughly nine tenths are singletons; the top ten hold 9.5% to 15%. The source material was CD4+ or CD8+ T cells sorted from blood, sampled in a trial of the OX40 agonist ivuxolimab. The receptor source for this set is an adult with an advanced solid tumor such as melanoma, head and neck, liver or kidney cancer.

The J gene is TRBJ2-7, the V gene TRBV5-4; D call uncertain. Germline V gene sequence: CDR1 SGHNT, CDR2 YYREEE (reference sequence). The V and J ends lost 4 bases and 5 bases respectively, with 13 bases between them. The CDR3 is 13 amino acids. The CDR3 nucleotides read TGTGCCAGCAGCGCAGCCTTGTTGAACGAGCAGTACTTC. Translation gives CASSAALLNEQYF.

The rearrangement links TRBV7-9 to TRBJ2-2; TRBD2 matches at 10 bases. The CDR3 sequence is 16 residues long. The J segment lost 3 bases and the V segment lost 5 bases, leaving 6 bases of the junction unmatched. CDR1 and CDR2 from the germline V gene are SEHNR and FQNEAQ (reference sequence). CDR3: CASSPLLAGDTGELFF. As DNA, the CDR3 is TGTGCCAGCAGCCCTCTCCTAGCGGGGGACACCGGGGAGCTGTTTTTT.

The chain has TRBV25-1 and TRBJ2-7; 10 positions agree with TRBD1. V was pared by 2 bases and J by 0 bases, with 4 bases of the junction left unmatched. CDR1 and CDR2 (germline): MGHDK, SYGVNS. This CDR3 has 16 amino acids. The CDR3 loop is CASSEEGTGVSYEQYF. The CDR3 DNA sequence: TGTGCCAGCAGTGAAGAAGGGACAGGGGTCTCCTACGAGCAGTACTTC.

This clone has only one observation. This chain uses TRBV9 with TRBJ2-1; D possibly uses TRBD1 or TRBD2 (5 bases each). CDR3 length: 16 amino acids. Germline V gives CDR1 SGDLS, CDR2 YYNGEE. V lost 2 bases, J lost 0 bases, and 12 bases lay in between. CDR3 sequence: CASSVDPGSSYNEQFF. The CDR3 nucleotides read TGTGCCAGCAGCGTTGACCCAGGGAGCTCCTACAATGAGCAGTTCTTC.

The CDR3 region is CASSLDPGIDYGYTF. DNA for the CDR3: TGCGCCAGCAGCTTAGACCCAGGGATAGACTATGGCTACACCTTC. The chain uses TRBV4-1 and TRBJ1-2; maybe TRBD1 (5 bases). The CDR3 has 15 residues. Germline CDR1 MGHRA, CDR2 YSYEKL. The V end lost 5 bases, the J end lost 3 bases, and 16 bases lay between the germline ends.

CDR3 coding DNA: TGTGCCAGCAGCTTGGGACTAGATCACTACGAGCAGTACTTC. Residues: CASSLGLDHYEQYF. J is TRBJ2-7 and V is TRBV5-6; tentatively, D is TRBD2 (6 bases). The CDR3 loop spans 14 amino acids. V shed 0 bases and J shed 3 bases, with 10 bases lying between them. CDR1 and CDR2 (germline): SGHDT, YYEEEE.

The J gene is TRBJ2-3, the V gene TRBV6-6, with D possibly being TRBD2 (6 bases). Germline V lookup: CDR1 MNHNY, CDR2 SVGAGI (reference sequence). V lost 0 bases and J lost 2, with 9 bases in between. The CDR3 length is 15 residues. DNA for the CDR3: TGTGCCAGCAGTTACTCAGCGGGTCACACAGATACGCAGTATTTT. The encoded protein is CASSYSAGHTDTQYF.

The chain joins TRBV7-6 to TRBJ1-1; D is perhaps TRBD1 (6 bases). Germline assignment: CDR1 SGHVS and CDR2 FNYEAQ. The CDR3 covers 13 residues. With 2 bases removed from V and 7 bases from J, the gap between germline ends came to 11 bases. The CDR3 region has the DNA TGTGCCAGCAGCTTAACCCGGACAGATGAAGCTTTCTTT. Its protein is CASSLTRTDEAFF.

The chain joins TRBV13 to TRBJ2-3; 10 bases are shared with TRBD2. The CDR3 consists of 16 residues. Trimming at V came to 0 bases and at J to 4 bases, leaving 4 bases not matched to a gene. Germline loops: CDR1 PRHDT, CDR2 FYEKMQ (reference sequence). CDR3 region: CASSLGSGGASDTQYF. As DNA, the CDR3 is TGTGCCAGCAGCTTAGGGAGCGGGGGGGCCTCAGATACGCAGTATTTT.

The gene calls are TRBV19 and TRBJ1-2, with D tentatively TRBD1 (5 bases). V dropped 6 bases and J dropped 5 bases, with 13 bases sitting between them. The CDR3 length is 13 residues. Germline V lookup: CDR1 LNHDA, CDR2 SQIVND (reference sequence). The CDR3: CASRGGEWYGYTF. The CDR3 DNA reads TGTGCCAGTAGGGGAGGGGAGTGGTATGGCTACACCTTC.

This clone was picked up one time. The chain links TRBV6-1 to TRBJ2-7; a weak D match, TRBD1 (6 bases). The CDR3 sequence is 14 residues long. V lost 7 bases and J 0 bases, leaving 13 bases between the germline ends. CDR1 and CDR2 (germline): MNHNS, SASEGT. CDR3 sequence reads: CASTFDRSSYEQYF. Written as DNA, the CDR3 is TGTGCCAGCACCTTTGACAGGAGCTCCTACGAGCAGTACTTC.

This rearrangement joins TRBV15 to TRBJ2-2; D is perhaps TRBD1 (6 bases). CDR3 length equals 17 residues. Trimming removed 1 base from V and 3 bases from J, with 15 bases in between. Germline-derived CDR1 and CDR2 are LNHNV and YYDKDF (reference sequence). CDR3 in amino acids: CATSRALQGGDTGELFF. In nucleotides, the CDR3 is TGTGCCACCAGCAGAGCCCTTCAAGGGGGAGACACCGGGGAGCTGTTTTTT.

DNA of the CDR3: TGTGCCAGCAGCCAACCCGGGAGGGGCGAGCAGTACTTC. Protein product: CASSQPGRGEQYF. This rearrangement joins TRBV14 to TRBJ2-7; TRBD2 matches at 8 bases. The CDR3 totals 13 residues. V was pared by 2 bases and J by 6 bases, with 3 bases of the junction left unmatched. CDR1 is SGHDN and CDR2 is FVKESK in the germline V gene.

The chain uses TRBV28 and TRBJ2-5, with 8 bases identical to TRBD1. Trimming cost V 2 bases and J 5 bases; bases outside gene matches: 7. The CDR3 sequence is 15 residues long. CDR1 and CDR2 (germline): MDHEN, SYDVKM. CDR3 residues: CASSLQGAESETQYF. In DNA, the CDR3 is TGTGCCAGCAGTTTACAGGGGGCAGAAAGTGAGACCCAGTACTTC.

J is TRBJ2-7 and V is TRBV5-1; D possibly corresponds to TRBD1 (6 bases). Trimming shortened V by 4 bases and J by 8 bases, and 16 bases separated the two germline ends. CDR1 and CDR2 (germline): SGHRS, YFSETQ. The CDR3 loop spans 13 amino acids. The CDR3 sequence: CASSVKTGKQQYF. CDR3 nucleotides: TGCGCCAGCAGCGTAAAAACAGGGAAGCAGCAGTACTTC.

The V gene is TRBV27, the J gene TRBJ2-7; D gene ambiguous. Germline V lookup: CDR1 MNHEY, CDR2 SMNVEV (reference sequence). The CDR3 covers 14 residues. V shed 3 bases and J shed 0 bases, with 9 bases lying between them. CDR3 sequence (DNA): TGTGCCAGCAGTTTGGTCCCGAGCTCCTACGAGCAGTACTTC. Translated: CASSLVPSSYEQYF.

This clone is a singleton in its sample. The CDR3 sequence: CASSELQGSYNEQFF. The CDR3 DNA sequence: TGTGCCAGCAGCGAATTACAGGGCTCCTACAATGAGCAGTTCTTC. The V gene is TRBV9, the J gene TRBJ2-1, with D possibly TRBD1 on 6 matching bases. V lost 3 bases, J lost 0 bases, and 10 bases lay in between. The CDR3 runs 15 residues. CDR1 is SGDLS and CDR2 is YYNGEE in the germline V gene.

For the CDR3, the DNA is TGTGCCAGCAGCACCCCGGGGGGGAGGGGGGCTTTCTTT. Protein sequence: CASSTPGGRGAFF. This chain joins TRBV9 and TRBJ1-1, with D possibly being TRBD1 (6 bases). Per germline, CDR1 SGDLS and CDR2 YYNGEE. The germline V and J ends were trimmed by 4 bases and 11 bases, with 18 bases remaining between them. The CDR3 length is 13 residues.

The chain uses TRBV7-4 and TRBJ2-1, with 16 bases fitting TRBD2. V shed 5 bases, J shed 0 bases, and the junction held 7 bases outside the gene matches. Germline V gene data show CDR1 as SGHVT and CDR2 as SQSDAQ. This CDR3 is built from 19 residues. The CDR3 protein is CASSPVGTSGGVSYNEQFF. As DNA, the CDR3 is TGTGCCAGCAGCCCCGTCGGGACTAGCGGGGGGGTCTCCTACAATGAGCAGTTCTTC. Using reference TRBV7-4 and TRBJ2-1 for the parts outside the CDR3, the full variable domain is GAGVSQSPRYKVAKRGRDVALRCDSISGHVTLYWYRQTLGQGSEVLTYSQSDAQRDKSGRPSGRFSAERPERSVSTLKIQRTEQGDSAVYLCASSPVGTSGGVSYNEQFFGPGTRLTVL.

The chain links TRBV6-5 to TRBJ2-1, with D tentatively TRBD1 (6 bases). V lost 2 bases, J lost 0 bases, and 11 bases lay in between. This CDR3 comprises 16 residues. CDR1 and CDR2 (germline): MNHEY, SVGAGI. CDR3 sequence reads: CASSYPGHYSYNEQFF. The CDR3 DNA reads as TGTGCCAGCAGTTACCCGGGACACTACTCCTACAATGAGCAGTTCTTC.

The gene calls are TRBV27 and TRBJ2-7; D tentatively reads TRBD1 or TRBD2 (5 bases each). The CDR3 covers 14 residues. Germline-derived CDR1 and CDR2 are MNHEY and SMNVEV (reference sequence). V gave up 3 bases and J gave up 4 bases, with 13 bases separating them. The CDR3 reads CASSFGQGDYEQYF. Written as DNA, the CDR3 is TGTGCCAGCAGTTTTGGGCAGGGAGATTACGAGCAGTACTTC.

V is TRBV4-1 and J is TRBJ2-7, with 9 bases that match TRBD1. This CDR3 spans 14 amino acids. Germline-derived CDR1 and CDR2 are MGHRA and YSYEKL. Losses at the gene ends were 4 bases for V and 3 bases for J; bases not matched to a gene: 4. CDR3 sequence (DNA): TGCGCCAGCAGCCCGACAGGGGGTGGCTACGAGCAGTACTTC. Encoded protein: CASSPTGGGYEQYF.

The chain is built from TRBV27 and TRBJ1-1, with TRBD1 matching over 9 bases. The CDR3 extends over 15 amino acids. Germline CDR1 MNHEY, CDR2 SMNVEV (reference sequence). J gave up 4 bases and V 2 bases, and 5 bases lay outside the gene matches. CDR3 DNA: TGTGCCAGCAGTTTAGCTGGGACAGGGAGCACTGAAGCTTTCTTT. Translated: CASSLAGTGSTEAFF.

The chain employs TRBV5-4 and TRBJ1-1; D gene ambiguous. With 4 bases removed from V and 0 bases from J, the gap between germline ends came to 13 bases. The CDR3 loop spans 15 amino acids. Germline CDR1 is SGHNT and CDR2 is YYREEE (reference sequence). CDR3 bases: TGTGCCAGCAGCGAAGAACAGCTTATGAACACTGAAGCTTTCTTT. It yields the protein CASSEEQLMNTEAFF.

The chain employs TRBV5-4 and TRBJ1-1, with a weak D call TRBD1 (5 bases). Germline CDR1 and CDR2: SGHNT and YYREEE (reference sequence). Trimming shortened V by 4 bases and J by 5 bases, and 9 bases separated the two germline ends. This CDR3 comprises 12 residues. In DNA, the CDR3 is TGTGCCAGCAGCCCTGGGGGGACTGAAGCTTTCTTT. This gives the protein CASSPGGTEAFF.

The chain recombines TRBV9 with TRBJ1-1; no clear D gene. The CDR3 extends over 15 amino acids. Trimming stripped 0 bases from V and 1 base from J, with 10 bases between. CDR1 and CDR2 from the germline V gene are SGDLS and YYNGEE. The CDR3: CASSVGSFSNTEAFF. The CDR3 DNA reads TGTGCCAGCAGCGTAGGGAGTTTTTCGAACACTGAAGCTTTCTTT.

The chain links TRBV9 to TRBJ1-4, with TRBD1 identical over 7 bases. CDR1 is SGDLS and CDR2 is YYNGEE in the germline V gene. This CDR3 is built from 14 residues. Trimming removed 4 bases from V and 6 bases from J; junction bases left unmatched: 6. The CDR3 here is CASSPSGTDEKLFF. Written as DNA, the CDR3 is TGTGCCAGCAGCCCCAGCGGGACAGATGAAAAACTGTTTTTT.

V usage is TRBV2 and J usage is TRBJ2-7; TRBD2 aligns across 11 bases. Germline-derived CDR1 and CDR2 are SNHLY and FYNNEI. Trimming removed 6 bases from V and 3 bases from J; junction bases left unmatched: 13. This CDR3 is 17 amino acids long. The CDR3 DNA sequence: TGTGCCAGCAGCCTACAGGGGGCGACTAGCGGGGACTACGAGCAGTACTTC. Translation gives CASSLQGATSGDYEQYF.

Only one count was recorded for this clone. The rearrangement links TRBV7-6 to TRBJ2-5; D gene unclear. The CDR3 consists of 15 residues. V shed 5 bases and J shed 5 bases, with 18 bases lying between them. The germline CDR1 and CDR2 sequences are SGHVS and FNYEAQ. The CDR3 DNA reads as TGTGCCAGCAGCCCAACCGCGGCTTTGGAGGAGACCCAGTACTTC. This codes for CASSPTAALEETQYF.

This chain joins TRBV11-1 and TRBJ2-3, with D unclear. V lost 3 bases, J lost 6 bases, and 7 bases lay in between. This CDR3 has 12 amino acids. Per the germline V gene, CDR1 is SGHAT and CDR2 is FQDESV (reference sequence). The CDR3 sequence: CASSFVWDTQYF. The CDR3 DNA sequence: TGTGCCAGCAGCTTTGTGTGGGATACGCAGTATTTT.